These 8 T cell receptor beta chains came from one sample sequenced in a study of T-cell memory formation after mild COVID-19. TCRdb ran MiXCR on the 5' RACE reads and lists one entry per CDR3 protein. The sample carries just under 150,000 distinct CDR3 sequences, about 5.7% recorded once. Sequences were obtained from PBMCs or a T cell subset sorted from them (not recorded which). These TCRs come from an adult woman who had mild COVID-19 (a few samples of this study predate the infection). Cell type and time point are not known.

The rearrangement joins TRBV5-1 to TRBJ2-5; either TRBD1 or TRBD2 may fit D (5 bases each). Germline V lookup: CDR1 SGHRS, CDR2 YFSETQ. The CDR3 is 14 amino acids. V was trimmed by 3 bases and J by 4 bases, leaving 13 bases between them. The CDR3 DNA reads as TGCGCCAGCAGCTCGCAACCGGGACGAGAGACCCAGTACTTC. It codes for CASSSQPGRETQYF.

This clonotype was observed many times. The rearrangement joins TRBV5-1 to TRBJ2-5; D is possibly TRBD2 (5 bases). V was clipped by 4 bases and J by 5 bases, with 9 bases between them. The CDR3 runs to 12 residues. Germline loops: CDR1 SGHRS, CDR2 YFSETQ. The DNA of the CDR3 is TGCGCCAGCAGCCCACAGCGGGAGACCCAGTACTTC. Translation: CASSPQRETQYF.

The CDR3 nucleotides read TGTGCCAGCAACACGCTAGGGCAGGCTAGTGAGCAGTTCTTC. Translating gives CASNTLGQASEQFF. This chain connects TRBV12-3 or TRBV12-4 to TRBJ2-1; D unresolved. V lost 7 bases, J lost 9 bases, and 19 bases lay in between. The CDR3 consists of 14 residues.

This clonotype came up many times. The chain carries TRBV10-3 and TRBJ2-1, with TRBD2 identical over 10 bases. The CDR3 runs 20 residues. After removal of 6 bases from V and 1 base from J, the junction contained 18 bases not matched to a gene. CDR1 is ENHRY, CDR2 SYGVKD, per germline. CDR3 DNA: TGTGCCATCAGCAACTTACTAGCGGGAACCATACCACGGTCCTACAATGAGCAGTTCTTC. This encodes CAISNLLAGTIPRSYNEQFF.

This clonotype came up many times. The genes are TRBV3-1 and TRBJ2-2, with D perhaps TRBD2 (7 bases). CDR1 and CDR2 from the germline V gene are LGHDT and YNNKEL (reference sequence). The CDR3 sequence is 15 residues long. The V gene lost 3 bases and the J gene lost 4 bases, with 12 bases spanning the gap. This CDR3 reads CASSHWRGGTGELFF. The CDR3 DNA reads TGTGCCAGCAGCCATTGGAGGGGGGGCACCGGGGAGCTGTTTTTT.

In this sample, this clonotype turned up many times. The V and J genes are TRBV7-2 and TRBJ2-7, with D perhaps TRBD2 (6 bases). This CDR3 contains 14 residues. The germline gives CDR1 SGHTA, CDR2 FQGNSA. The ends were cut back, 7 bases at V and 3 bases at J, with 16 bases in the middle. In DNA, the CDR3 is TGTGCCAGCAACCTATGGCGGGGCAGCTACGAGCAGTACTTC. It specifies CASNLWRGSYEQYF. The entire variable domain, with the rest obtained from reference TRBV7-2 and TRBJ2-7, is as follows: GAGVSQSPSNKVTEKGKDVELRCDPISGHTALYWYRQSLGQGLEFLIYFQGNSAPDKSGLPSDRFSAERTGGSVSTLTIQRTQQEDSAVYLCASNLWRGSYEQYFGPGTRLTVT.

A few counts support this clonotype. The rearrangement joins TRBV7-2 to TRBJ2-7, with TRBD2 identical over 12 bases. This CDR3 spans 15 amino acids. The junction had 1 base not matched to a gene; V was cut back by 0 bases and J by 4 bases. Per germline, CDR1 SGHTA and CDR2 FQGNSA. The CDR3 region has the DNA TGTGCCAGCAGCTTAGCGGGACTAGCGGGTTACGAGCAGTACTTC. Translation: CASSLAGLAGYEQYF.

This clonotype was counted at least ten times. This sequence joins TRBV20-1 and TRBJ1-4; 8 bases match TRBD1. The CDR3 loop spans 13 amino acids. J lost 5 bases, V lost 5 bases, and 4 bases had no gene match. Per germline, CDR1 DFQATT and CDR2 SNEGSKA (reference sequence). This CDR3 reads CSAGTGVNEKLFF. CDR3 DNA sequence: TGCAGTGCTGGGACAGGCGTAAATGAAAAACTGTTTTTT.